The 27 T cell receptor beta chains in this list originate from one sample, sequenced in a study of radiotherapy plus CTLA-4 blockade in lung cancer. The table came from immunoSEQ multiplex PCR; TCRdb's copy has only in-frame clones and leaves some out. Among tens of thousands of clones listed, over 65% were seen once. Specimen: peripheral blood, collected from a patient treated with radiotherapy plus ipilimumab. These receptors all come from a human donor with non-small cell lung cancer who had a partial response to radiotherapy plus ipilimumab.

The rearrangement uses TRBV18 and TRBJ1-6, with D hard to call. Trimming shortened V by 6 bases and J by 5 bases, and 14 bases separated the two germline ends. The CDR3 covers 15 residues. The germline V gene has CDR1 KGHSH and CDR2 LQKENI. The CDR3 nucleotides read TGTGCCAGCTCCCGGGATACGACAAATAATTCACCCCTCCACTTT. Residues: CASSRDTTNNSPLHF.

This chain joins TRBV4-1 and TRBJ2-5, with 7 bases fitting TRBD2. From germline, CDR1 is MGHRA and CDR2 YSYEKL. The CDR3 totals 15 residues. The V gene end was trimmed by 3 bases and the J gene end by 6 bases; junction bases not matched to a gene: 10. The CDR3 protein is CASSHGRIGGKTQYF. The CDR3 DNA reads as TGCGCCAGCAGCCATGGACGTATCGGGGGGAAGACCCAGTACTTC.

The rearrangement joins TRBV5-4 to TRBJ2-3, with D possibly being TRBD2 (6 bases). The CDR3 loop spans 14 amino acids. Germline assignment: CDR1 SGHNT and CDR2 YYREEE (reference sequence). The germline V and J ends were trimmed by 0 bases and 6 bases, with 11 bases remaining between them. CDR3 coding DNA: TGTGCCAGCAGCTTGGAAGGGACTGGGGATACGCAGTATTTT. Protein product: CASSLEGTGDTQYF.

The chain couples TRBV6-1 to TRBJ2-2, with D possibly matching TRBD1 (5 bases). This CDR3 spans 12 amino acids. V was cut by 7 bases and J by 7 bases, with 10 bases left in between. Germline CDR1 MNHNS, CDR2 SASEGT. CDR3 sequence (DNA): TGTGCCAGCATGATCAGGGACGGGGAGCTGTTTTTT. Translation gives CASMIRDGELFF.

The chain is built from TRBV5-6 and TRBJ1-4, with D maybe TRBD1 (5 bases). Germline CDR1 and CDR2: SGHDT and YYEEEE. V was pared by 0 bases and J by 4 bases, with 16 bases between. CDR3 length equals 17 residues. The CDR3 coding sequence is TGTGCCAGCAGCTTGGGGCAGGGTGACCTTTTTAATGAAAAACTGTTTTTT. Translated, it gives CASSLGQGDLFNEKLFF.

The chain carries TRBV19 and TRBJ2-7, with 7 bases identical to TRBD2. The V segment lost 3 bases and the J segment 0 bases; nucleotides outside the gene matches: 8. Germline CDR1 reads LNHDA; CDR2 reads SQIVND (reference sequence). The CDR3 runs 16 residues. CDR3 in DNA: TGTGCCAGTAGTATCGGGAGGACAAGCGGCTCCTACGAGCAGTACTTC. Translated: CASSIGRTSGSYEQYF. The full variable domain, its missing parts supplied by reference TRBV19 and TRBJ2-7, is DGGITQSPKYLFRKEGQNVTLSCEQNLNHDAMYWYRQDPGQGLRLIYYSQIVNDFQKGDIAEGYSVSREKKESFPLTVTSAQKNPTAFYLCASSIGRTSGSYEQYFGPGTRLTVT.

The rearrangement links TRBV2 to TRBJ2-3; 8 nucleotides align to TRBD2. In germline, CDR1 is SNHLY, CDR2 FYNNEI. The CDR3 extends over 13 amino acids. The J segment lost 3 bases and the V segment lost 10 bases, leaving 6 bases of the junction unmatched. This chain's CDR3 is CAKSSGVTDTQYF. Here the CDR3 DNA reads TGTGCCAAAAGTAGCGGGGTAACAGATACGCAGTATTTT.

This clone was seen once. The chain combines TRBV18 with TRBJ2-7, with D possibly matching TRBD2 (6 bases). Trimming took 3 bases from V and 0 from J, leaving 9 bases between them. Germline assignment: CDR1 KGHSH and CDR2 LQKENI. The CDR3 is 14 residues long. As DNA, the CDR3 is TGTGCCAGCTCACCTCGGGGGAGCTCCTACGAGCAGTACTTC. It specifies CASSPRGSSYEQYF.

The V and J genes are TRBV13 and TRBJ2-7; weak D call: TRBD1 (5 bases). This CDR3 comprises 15 residues. V was clipped by 2 bases and J by 4 bases, with 15 bases between them. Germline CDR1 is PRHDT and CDR2 is FYEKMQ (reference sequence). CDR3 bases: TGTGCCAGCAGCTTATCCATGGGCAGGGTGTACGAGCAGTACTTC. As protein: CASSLSMGRVYEQYF.

In this sample, this clone turned up once. This rearrangement joins TRBV4-1 to TRBJ1-4; 8 bases match TRBD1. Germline V gives CDR1 MGHRA, CDR2 YSYEKL. This CDR3 contains 15 residues. V lost 0 bases and J lost 7; bases outside the gene matches: 4. The DNA of the CDR3 is TGCGCCAGCAGCCAAGATGACAGGGGAGGTGAAAAACTGTTTTTT. It encodes CASSQDDRGGEKLFF.

This chain links TRBV9 with TRBJ1-1; 7 bases agree with TRBD1. V dropped 4 bases and J dropped 2; count of bases not matched to a gene: 8. The length of the CDR3 is 15 residues. CDR1 is SGDLS, CDR2 YYNGEE, per germline. The CDR3 here is CASSTEGQQNTEAFF. CDR3 DNA sequence: TGTGCCAGCAGCACCGAGGGACAGCAAAACACTGAAGCTTTCTTT.

The chain couples TRBV4-3 to TRBJ2-3; 11 nucleotides agree with TRBD2. With V trimmed by 3 bases and J by 5 bases, 4 bases remained unmatched. The CDR3 consists of 15 residues. Germline V gives CDR1 LGHNA, CDR2 YSLEER. The CDR3: CASSQTSGARDTQYF. CDR3 sequence (DNA): TGCGCCAGCAGCCAGACTAGCGGGGCAAGAGATACGCAGTATTTT.

The chain recombines TRBV28 with TRBJ2-7, with 8 bases lining up with TRBD2. The CDR3 runs 14 residues. CDR1 is MDHEN and CDR2 is SYDVKM in the germline V gene. V dropped 6 bases and J dropped 8; count of bases not matched to a gene: 12. This CDR3 reads CASRVRLAGIQQYF. For the CDR3, the DNA is TGTGCCAGCAGAGTACGGCTAGCGGGCATCCAGCAGTACTTC.

This chain links TRBV5-1 with TRBJ2-1; the D is unclear. The V gene lost 2 bases and the J gene lost 3 bases, with 3 bases spanning the gap. This CDR3 is 12 amino acids long. Germline loops: CDR1 SGHRS, CDR2 YFSETQ. CDR3 bases: TGCGCCAGCAGCTTCGTCTACAATGAGCAGTTCTTC. It specifies CASSFVYNEQFF.

V is TRBV4-3 and J is TRBJ2-3; D possibly corresponds to TRBD1 (6 bases). Deletions cut 0 bases from V and 2 bases from J, with 12 bases between. Looked up from germline, CDR1 is LGHNA and CDR2 is YSLEER. CDR3 length: 16 amino acids. CDR3 sequence: CASSQEGGTFTDTQYF. DNA for the CDR3: TGCGCCAGCAGCCAAGAAGGGGGTACCTTCACAGATACGCAGTATTTT.

The chain is built from TRBV12-5 and TRBJ2-1; TRBD1 agrees at 10 bases. Germline assignment: CDR1 LGHNT and CDR2 FRNRAP. This CDR3 contains 16 residues. V was clipped by 0 bases and J by 5 bases; unmatched bases: 4. In DNA form, the CDR3 reads TGTGCTAGTGGTTTGGTACTGGGGACAGGGGACAATGAGCAGTTCTTC. This encodes CASGLVLGTGDNEQFF.

The chain recombines TRBV6-6 with TRBJ1-3; no reliable D call. The CDR3 extends over 11 amino acids. Trimming shortened V by 6 bases and J by 4 bases, and 4 bases separated the two germline ends. Germline lookup yields CDR1 MNHNY and CDR2 SVGAGI (reference sequence). This CDR3 is CASSRGNTIYF. The CDR3 coding sequence is TGTGCCAGCAGCAGGGGAAACACCATATATTTT.

The chain couples TRBV11-1 to TRBJ2-5; 8 bases align to TRBD2. Trimming took 4 bases from V and 2 from J; bases not matched to a gene: 9. The CDR3 consists of 16 residues. The germline V gene encodes CDR1 SGHAT and CDR2 FQDESV (reference sequence). In DNA, the CDR3 is TGTGCCAGCAGCTCCCGTCGGGGGGGACCGCAAGAGACCCAGTACTTC. Residues: CASSSRRGGPQETQYF.

The genes are TRBV15 and TRBJ2-2; possible D gene TRBD2, 5 bases. The CDR3 has 15 residues. V dropped 3 bases and J dropped 0 bases, with 8 bases sitting between them. CDR1 LNHNV and CDR2 YYDKDF come from the germline V gene (reference sequence). In nucleotides, the CDR3 is TGTGCCACCAGCAGCCGGGGTGCGAACACCGGGGAGCTGTTTTTT. Translating gives CATSSRGANTGELFF.

V and J are TRBV6-1 and TRBJ1-5; D uncertain. CDR1 and CDR2 from the germline V gene are MNHNS and SASEGT. This CDR3 contains 13 residues. Deletions cut 5 bases from V and 3 bases from J, with 8 bases between. In nucleotides, the CDR3 is TGTGCCAGCAGTTCGACAAACAATCAGCCCCAGCATTTT. Translating gives CASSSTNNQPQHF.

The rearrangement uses TRBV4-1 and TRBJ2-1, with TRBD2 as a possible D gene (7 bases). The ends were cut back, 4 bases at V and 7 bases at J, with 14 bases in the middle. This CDR3 comprises 14 residues. CDR1 is MGHRA and CDR2 is YSYEKL in the germline V gene. The CDR3 nucleotides are TGCGCCAGCAGCCCCCGGGGGCGGGGGAATGAGCAGTTCTTC. Encoded protein: CASSPRGRGNEQFF.

CDR3 loop: CASSLDRGNYGYTF. For the CDR3, the DNA is TGTGCCAGCAGCTTAGACAGGGGCAACTATGGCTACACCTTC. The chain is built from TRBV7-2 and TRBJ1-2; TRBD1 aligns across 7 bases. The V and J ends lost 1 base and 2 bases, in that order; junction bases with no gene match: 1. This CDR3 comprises 14 residues. Germline-derived CDR1 and CDR2 are SGHTA and FQGNSA.

The V and J genes are TRBV5-1 and TRBJ1-1; D not certain. The CDR3 is 15 amino acids. V was shortened by 3 bases and J by 0 bases, with 12 bases between the two germline ends. Germline lookup yields CDR1 SGHRS and CDR2 YFSETQ. CDR3 DNA sequence: TGCGCCAGCAGCTCGGAGGCTTCCGTGAACACTGAAGCTTTCTTT. Residues: CASSSEASVNTEAFF. The full variable domain, in which reference TRBV5-1 and TRBJ1-1 provide the parts outside the CDR3, is KAGVTQTPRYLIKTRGQQVTLSCSPISGHRSVSWYQQTPGQGLQFLFEYFSETQRNKGNFPGRFSGRQFSNSRSEMNVSTLELGDSALYLCASSSEASVNTEAFFGQGTRLTVV.

This clone came up a few times. The chain carries TRBV19 and TRBJ2-7, with D possibly TRBD1 on 6 matching bases. The CDR3 consists of 14 residues. V gave up 6 bases and J gave up 0 bases, with 12 bases separating them. Per germline, CDR1 LNHDA and CDR2 SQIVND (reference sequence). The CDR3 DNA reads as TGTGCCAGTAGCAGACAGGCCAACTCCTACGAGCAGTACTTC. It yields the protein CASSRQANSYEQYF.

J is TRBJ2-1 and V is TRBV6-1; 7 positions match TRBD1. This CDR3 region has 14 residues. CDR1 MNHNS and CDR2 SASEGT come from the germline V gene. V lost 4 bases, J lost 3 bases, and 3 bases stayed unmatched. The CDR3, as DNA: TGTGCCAGCAGTGCGGGACAGAGCTACAATGAGCAGTTCTTC. It is translated as CASSAGQSYNEQFF.

This sequence joins TRBV7-2 and TRBJ2-2; 7 bases align to TRBD1. The CDR3 runs to 15 residues. After removal of 5 bases from V and 4 bases from J, the junction contained 7 bases not matched to a gene. The germline V gene encodes CDR1 SGHTA and CDR2 FQGNSA. CDR3 in amino acids: CASSRDRAVTGELFF. The CDR3 nucleotides read TGTGCCAGCAGCCGCGACAGGGCGGTCACCGGGGAGCTGTTTTTT.

This clone has more than one count but fewer than ten. The V and J genes are TRBV28 and TRBJ1-5; maybe TRBD1 (5 bases). This CDR3 contains 15 residues. CDR1 and CDR2 from the germline V gene are MDHEN and SYDVKM. Deletions cut 6 bases from V and 2 bases from J, with 14 bases between. In DNA, the CDR3 is TGTGCCAGCAGCCAATTCGGGGGAGGCAATCAGCCCCAGCATTTT. This gives the protein CASSQFGGGNQPQHF. Using reference TRBV28 and TRBJ1-5 for the parts outside the CDR3, the full variable domain is DVKVTQSSRYLVKRTGEKVFLECVQDMDHENMFWYRQDPGLGLRLIYFSYDVKMKEKGDIPEGYSVSREKKERFSLILESASTNQTSMYLCASSQFGGGNQPQHFGDGTRLSIL.